This is a list of T cell receptor beta chains from one sample in a study of OX40 agonist ivuxolimab in advanced cancers. Assay: immunoSEQ multiplex PCR; the TCRdb copy retains only in-frame clones and omits some. This sample has some 79,000 clones, with roughly 90% found just once. This specimen was CD4+ or CD8+ T cells sorted from blood, taken in a trial of the OX40 agonist ivuxolimab. The receptors originated from an adult with an advanced solid tumor such as melanoma, head and neck, liver or kidney cancer. Each CDR3 is given with its conserved first and last residue. The order of the fields is D gene, V gene, CDR3 protein. D genes are given only for firm matches.

. TRBV7-8 CASSLIIGEQFF
. TRBV7-9 CASSLSVAEKLFF
. TRBV28 CASSLRLLNTYEQYF
. TRBV7-9 CASSVTGTPGRRGYTF
. TRBV6-1 CASGLHYEQYF
TRBD1 TRBV6-5 CASSYPGTVNEQFF
TRBD1 TRBV18 CASSPIHLTGGTNEQFF
TRBD2 TRBV5-1 CASRPAGLAGDGEQYF
TRBD1 TRBV10-3 CAISESDRYNQPQHF
. TRBV6-1 CASSERVGGQSGELFF
. TRBV7-8 CASSTRDWNTDTQYF
. TRBV19 CASSSQMNTEAFF
. TRBV7-8 CASSTHRAGNTIYF
. TRBV6-1 CAIISGARSYEQYF
TRBD2 TRBV4-1 CASSQDPSGRHNEQFF
. TRBV7-2 CASSLAASTDTQYF
. TRBV21-1 CAIAERKRGGVGNTEAFF
TRBD1 TRBV10-3 CAISESTGQGPQGPLHF
. TRBV4-1 CASTRLGLSTDTQYF
. TRBV15 CATSRVGQLLYNEQFF
. TRBV30 CAWTSRNEQFF
. TRBV28 CASRWGYNEQFF
TRBD2 TRBV6-5 CASNKGLAGGGEQFF
TRBD1 TRBV27 CASSLSQGANSYNSPLHF
TRBD2 TRBV27 CASSLFSGSRQETQYF
TRBD1 TRBV11-2 CASSLTGQLGNEQFF
TRBD1 TRBV7-9 CASSSAGQALNYGYTF
TRBD2 TRBV4-1 CASSQERTSGSSWGYNEQFF
. TRBV9 CASSARGQGSPNEKLFF
. TRBV19 CASSIDPGRGRGGEQYF
TRBD1 TRBV6-5 CASRGQQGRAEAFF
TRBD1 TRBV5-4 CASSPGAGQGYEQYF
. TRBV7-2 CASSSGHTKETQYF
TRBD2 TRBV7-2 CASSTQAGGQYEQYF
. TRBV19 CASTAVFGGNTPEQFF
TRBD1 TRBV14 CASSQDLQDRIVETQYF
. TRBV11-2 CASSLGYGGTETQYF
. TRBV15 CATSRGSDTDTQYF
. TRBV18 CASSPATSNSGNTIYF
. TRBV27 CASSLWTENSPLHF
TRBD2 TRBV7-2 CASSSATLAGMSDTQYF
TRBD2 TRBV7-2 CASSLLAGGYEQYF
TRBD1 TRBV28 CASSKTGGNQPQHF